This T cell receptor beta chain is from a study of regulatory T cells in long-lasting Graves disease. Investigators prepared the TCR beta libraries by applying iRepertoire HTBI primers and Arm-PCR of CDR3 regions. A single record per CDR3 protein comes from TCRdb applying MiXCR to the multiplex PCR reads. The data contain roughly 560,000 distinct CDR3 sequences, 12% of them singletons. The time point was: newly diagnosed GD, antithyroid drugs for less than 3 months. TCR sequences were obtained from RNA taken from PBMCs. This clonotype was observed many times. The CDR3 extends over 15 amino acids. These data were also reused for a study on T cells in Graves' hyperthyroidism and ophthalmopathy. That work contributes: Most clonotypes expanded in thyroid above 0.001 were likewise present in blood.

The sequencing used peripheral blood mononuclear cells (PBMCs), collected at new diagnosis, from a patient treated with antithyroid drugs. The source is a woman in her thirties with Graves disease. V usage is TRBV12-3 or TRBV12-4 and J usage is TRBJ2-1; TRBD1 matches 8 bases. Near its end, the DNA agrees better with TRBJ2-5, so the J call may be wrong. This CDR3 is CASRPDRVEGETQYF. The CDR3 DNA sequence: TGTGCCAGCAGGCCGGACAGGGTCGAAGGAGAGACCCAGTACTTC.